This T cell receptor (beta chain) was recorded in a study of CD8 T cells in Susac syndrome (dated by TCRdb to between 2018 and 2021). Study-level background: The study used repertoire sequencing to test whether antigen drove CD8+ T cell activation and differentiation in Susac syndrome. Summary of the overall study and its limitations: The TCR sequencing and HLA analysis was acknowledged to have included a relatively small number of individuals.

Peripheral blood CD8+ and CD4+ T cells from healthy donors, Susac syndrome patients and multiple sclerosis patients were profiled by high-throughput TCR beta sequencing. Healthy donors were included as age- and sex-matched controls. Bulk CD8+ and CD4+ T cells were purified by magnetic negative isolation, while CD8+ TEMRA cells were enriched using FACS. Blood was drawn into EDTA tubes, processed within 24 hours, and PBMCs were isolated by density gradient centrifugation. PBMCs intended for TCR sequencing were cryopreserved in liquid nitrogen and were subsequently thawed in a 37 degrees C water bath. The sorted or isolated CD4+, CD8+ and CD8+ TEMRA cells had a purity of 90% or higher. V and J are trimmed by 4 bases and 1 base, and the gene matches miss 2 bases of the junction. The germline V gene provides CDR1 SNHLY and CDR2 FYNNEI. Including the terminal cysteine and phenylalanine, the CDR3 comprises 15 residues. Just CDR3 DNA is preserved here, 45 bases in frame from base 1.

Concerning this clonotype itself: Its antigen is not yet known. No much larger clonotype is one base removed from it; base qualities were not supplied.

RNA was extracted with the RNeasy kit and about 0.5 to 1 ug was reverse transcribed using random hexamers. TCR beta CDR3 regions were amplified with the immunoSEQ multiplex PCR assay covering 54 Vbeta and 13 Jbeta segments. PCR amplification bias was corrected by using a synthetic template baseline for primer optimization and computational correction. The paper's data handling went like this. Reads were annotated to V, D and J genes per IMGT and analyzed with immunoSEQ Analyzer, keeping only productive sequences. Clonality was calculated as one minus the Shannon entropy normalized by log2 of the number of productive unique sequences. For each patient and control, public and private clones were evaluated among the 100 most prevalent clones. A clone was defined as Susac-specific if it was absent from the healthy and MS cohorts, from some 980 published viral clones and from other ImmuneACCESS disease sequences. The raw public data were reprocessed by TCRdb itself: fastp quality trimming at Q25, MiXCR clonotype calling, in-frame beta chains only. A single entry per CDR3 protein holds the most common genes and DNA from its merged rows. For this entry, the V and J calls and clone size follow TCRdb and not the study's own pipeline. The sample has 150,000 to 200,000 distinct CDR3 sequences on record, just under 95% of them singletons. Of the sample, just over 0.13% falls within the top ten clones.

The V and J segments used are TRBV2 and TRBJ2-5; 11 central bases correspond to TRBD2. The sequence was collected from a human donor in good health. What was sequenced was CD4+ T cells from PBMCs. For the CDR3, the sequence is CASSGSGGGQETQYF. The DNA sequence is TGTGCCAGCAGTGGTAGCGGGGGGGGCCAAGAGACCCAGTACTTC.